This TCR beta chain was recorded in a study of T cell repertoires in cytomegalovirus infection. Study as a whole: Epitope selection comprised recently identified HLA-C-restricted CMV epitopes and well-studied HLA-B-restricted CMV epitopes.

Study-wide points: HLA-C-restricted CMV-specific TCR beta clonotypes prevailed in the ex vivo response. Identification of carriers of CMV plus the relevant HLA was achieved through cumulative public TCR beta family frequency.

TCRdb independently ran MiXCR on the reads; one entry per CDR3 protein. The data contain tens of thousands of distinct CDR3 sequences, about 26% of them seen just once; the ten biggest clones take up 59%. Notes on this clonotype: Antigen unknown.

Germline trimming cut 1 base from V and 0 bases from J; bases unmatched to any gene: 3. The CDR3 contains 15 residues. Germline CDR1 is LGHNA and CDR2 is YNFKEQ. This TCR came from a human donor in good health (CMV status not recorded). Some clones in this sample may be carry-over from other donors' samples. The V call is TRBV4-2, the J call TRBJ2-7, with 7 bases lining up with TRBD1. The sample here was CD8+ T cells from cultured PBMCs, taken from culture after CMV antigen stimulation. The DNA of the CDR3 is TGTGCCAGCAGCCAAGCGACAGGGAGCTCCTACGAGCAGTACTTC. This translates into CASSQATGSSYEQYF.